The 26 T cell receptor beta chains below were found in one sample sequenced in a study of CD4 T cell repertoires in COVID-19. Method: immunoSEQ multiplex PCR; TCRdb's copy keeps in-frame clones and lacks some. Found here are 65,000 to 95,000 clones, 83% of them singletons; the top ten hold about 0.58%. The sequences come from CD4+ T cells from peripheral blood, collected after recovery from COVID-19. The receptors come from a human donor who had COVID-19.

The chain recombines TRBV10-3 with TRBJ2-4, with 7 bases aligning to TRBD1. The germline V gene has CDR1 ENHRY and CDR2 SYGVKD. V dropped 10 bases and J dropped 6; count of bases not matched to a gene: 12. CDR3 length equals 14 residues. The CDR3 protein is CATRENQGVNIQYF. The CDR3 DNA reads TGTGCCACCCGAGAGAATCAGGGGGTAAACATTCAGTACTTC.

Here the CDR3 DNA reads TGCGCCAGCAGCCCGCAGACTAGTACCAATGAGCAGTTCTTC. Amino acid sequence: CASSPQTSTNEQFF. This sequence joins TRBV5-1 and TRBJ2-1; TRBD2 might be the D (6 bases). Germline assignment: CDR1 SGHRS and CDR2 YFSETQ. This CDR3 has 14 amino acids. V was clipped by 4 bases and J by 6 bases, with 14 bases between them. The variable domain in full, completed from reference TRBV5-1 and TRBJ2-1, reads KAGVTQTPRYLIKTRGQQVTLSCSPISGHRSVSWYQQTPGQGLQFLFEYFSETQRNKGNFPGRFSGRQFSNSRSEMNVSTLELGDSALYLCASSPQTSTNEQFFGPGTRLTVL.

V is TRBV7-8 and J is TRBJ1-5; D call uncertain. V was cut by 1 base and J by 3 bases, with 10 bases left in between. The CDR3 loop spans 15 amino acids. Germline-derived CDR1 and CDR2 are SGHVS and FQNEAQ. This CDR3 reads CASSLGQVFNQPQHF. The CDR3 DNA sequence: TGTGCCAGCAGCTTAGGACAAGTTTTCAATCAGCCCCAGCATTTT.

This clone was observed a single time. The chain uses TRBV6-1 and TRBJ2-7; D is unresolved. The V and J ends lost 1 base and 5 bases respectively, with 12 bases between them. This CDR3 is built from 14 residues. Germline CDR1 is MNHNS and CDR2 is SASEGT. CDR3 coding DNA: TGTGCCAGCAGTGAAGTTTGGCTAGTCGACGAGCAGTACTTC. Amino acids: CASSEVWLVDEQYF.

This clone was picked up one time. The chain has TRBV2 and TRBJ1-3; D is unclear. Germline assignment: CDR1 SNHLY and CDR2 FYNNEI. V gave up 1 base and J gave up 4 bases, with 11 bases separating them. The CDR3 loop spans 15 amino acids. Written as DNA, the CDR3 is TGTGCCAGCAGTGAAGTACGGACGGGGGGAAACACCATATATTTT. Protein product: CASSEVRTGGNTIYF. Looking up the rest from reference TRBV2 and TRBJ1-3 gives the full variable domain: EPEVTQTPSHQVTQMGQEVILRCVPISNHLYFYWYRQILGQKVEFLVSFYNNEISEKSEIFDDQFSVERPDGSNFTLKIRSTKLEDSAMYFCASSEVRTGGNTIYFGEGSWLTVV.

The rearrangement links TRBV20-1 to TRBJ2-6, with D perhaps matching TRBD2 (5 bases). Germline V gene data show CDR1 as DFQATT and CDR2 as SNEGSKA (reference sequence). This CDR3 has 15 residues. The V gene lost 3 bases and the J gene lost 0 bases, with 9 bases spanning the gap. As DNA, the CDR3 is TGCAGTGCTAGTTTCGGGGTCTCTGGGGCCAACGTCCTGACTTTC. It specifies CSASFGVSGANVLTF.

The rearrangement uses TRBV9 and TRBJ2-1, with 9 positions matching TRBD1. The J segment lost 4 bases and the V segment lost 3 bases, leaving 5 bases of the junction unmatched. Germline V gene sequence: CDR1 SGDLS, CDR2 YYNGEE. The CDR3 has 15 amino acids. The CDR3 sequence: CASSERDRVYNEQFF. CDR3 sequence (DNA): TGTGCCAGCAGCGAGCGGGACAGGGTGTACAATGAGCAGTTCTTC.

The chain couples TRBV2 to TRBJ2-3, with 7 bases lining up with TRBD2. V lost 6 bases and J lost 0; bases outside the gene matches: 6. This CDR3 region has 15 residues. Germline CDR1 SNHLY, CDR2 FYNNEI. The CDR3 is CASRGGRTSTDTQYF. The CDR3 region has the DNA TGTGCCAGCAGGGGGGGGAGGACTAGCACAGATACGCAGTATTTT.

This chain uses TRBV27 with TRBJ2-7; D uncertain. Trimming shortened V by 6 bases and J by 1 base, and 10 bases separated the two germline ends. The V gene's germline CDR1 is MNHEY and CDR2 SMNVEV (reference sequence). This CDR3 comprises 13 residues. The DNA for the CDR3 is TGTGCCAGCAGAAGACAATCTTCCTACGAGCAGTACTTC. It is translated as CASRRQSSYEQYF.

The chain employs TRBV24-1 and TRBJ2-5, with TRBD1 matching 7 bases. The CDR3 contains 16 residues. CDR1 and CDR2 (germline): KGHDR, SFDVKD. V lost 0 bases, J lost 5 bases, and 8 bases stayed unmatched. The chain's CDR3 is CATSDLSLGQSETQYF. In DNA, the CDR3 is TGTGCCACCAGTGATTTGTCATTGGGACAGTCGGAGACCCAGTACTTC.

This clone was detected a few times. In DNA, the CDR3 is TGTGCCAGCAGCTTGCTTAGCGGGGTCGGCGGGGAGCTGTTTTTT. Amino acids: CASSLLSGVGGELFF. J is TRBJ2-2 and V is TRBV7-2, with 8 bases aligning to TRBD2. Germline values: CDR1 SGHTA, CDR2 FQGNSA. Losses at the gene ends were 3 bases for V and 7 bases for J; bases not matched to a gene: 7. The CDR3 is made up of 15 amino acids.

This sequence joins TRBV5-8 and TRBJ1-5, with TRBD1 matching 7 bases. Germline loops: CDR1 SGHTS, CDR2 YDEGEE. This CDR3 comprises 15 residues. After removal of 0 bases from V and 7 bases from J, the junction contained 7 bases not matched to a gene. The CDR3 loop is CASSLEGGQSQPQHF. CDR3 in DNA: TGTGCCAGCAGCTTGGAGGGGGGACAGAGCCAGCCCCAGCATTTT.

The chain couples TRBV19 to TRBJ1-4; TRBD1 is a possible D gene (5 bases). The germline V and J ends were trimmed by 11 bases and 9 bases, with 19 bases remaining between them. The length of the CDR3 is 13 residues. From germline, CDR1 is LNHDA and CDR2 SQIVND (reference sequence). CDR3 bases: TGTGCCCCGTTCGGGCAGGGCTCAAAAAAACTGTTTTTT. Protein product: CAPFGQGSKKLFF.

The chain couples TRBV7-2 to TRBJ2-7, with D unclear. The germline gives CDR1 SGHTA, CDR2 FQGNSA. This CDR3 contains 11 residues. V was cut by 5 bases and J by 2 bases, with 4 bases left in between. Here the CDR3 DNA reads TGTGCCAGCAGCCCCGCCTACGAGCAGTACTTC. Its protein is CASSPAYEQYF.

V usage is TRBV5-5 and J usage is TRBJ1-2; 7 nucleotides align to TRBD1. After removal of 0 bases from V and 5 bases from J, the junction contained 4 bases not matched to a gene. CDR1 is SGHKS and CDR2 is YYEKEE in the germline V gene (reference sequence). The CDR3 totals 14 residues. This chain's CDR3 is CASSLGGTAYGYTF. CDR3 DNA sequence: TGTGCCAGCAGCTTGGGGGGGACAGCTTATGGCTACACCTTC.

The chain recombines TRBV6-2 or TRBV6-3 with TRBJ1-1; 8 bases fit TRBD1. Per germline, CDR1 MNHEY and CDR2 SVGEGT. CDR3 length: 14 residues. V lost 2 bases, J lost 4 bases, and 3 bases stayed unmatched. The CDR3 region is CASSYQGAGTEAFF. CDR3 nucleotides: TGTGCCAGCAGTTACCAGGGGGCCGGCACTGAAGCTTTCTTT.

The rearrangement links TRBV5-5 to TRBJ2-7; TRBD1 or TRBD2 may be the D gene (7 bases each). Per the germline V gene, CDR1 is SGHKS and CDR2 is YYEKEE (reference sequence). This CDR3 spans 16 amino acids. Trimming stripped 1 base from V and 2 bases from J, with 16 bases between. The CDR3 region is CASSLRGGGPAYEQYF. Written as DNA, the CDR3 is TGTGCCAGCAGCTTGAGGGGAGGGGGCCCGGCCTACGAGCAGTACTTC.

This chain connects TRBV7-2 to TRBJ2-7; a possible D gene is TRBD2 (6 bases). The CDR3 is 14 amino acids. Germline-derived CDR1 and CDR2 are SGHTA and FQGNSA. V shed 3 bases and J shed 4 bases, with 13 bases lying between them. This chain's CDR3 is CASSLEGRGYEQYF. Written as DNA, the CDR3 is TGTGCCAGCAGCTTGGAGGGTAGAGGATACGAGCAGTACTTC.

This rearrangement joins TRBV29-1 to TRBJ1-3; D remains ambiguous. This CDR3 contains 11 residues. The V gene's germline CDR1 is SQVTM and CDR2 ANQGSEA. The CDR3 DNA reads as TGCGGCGGATACTCTGGAAACACCATATATTTT. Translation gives CGGYSGNTIYF.

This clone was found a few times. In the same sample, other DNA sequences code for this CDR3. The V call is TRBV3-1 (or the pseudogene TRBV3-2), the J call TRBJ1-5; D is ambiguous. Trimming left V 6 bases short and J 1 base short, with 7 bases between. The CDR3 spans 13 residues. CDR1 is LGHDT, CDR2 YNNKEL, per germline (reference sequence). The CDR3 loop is CASSPGSNQPQHF. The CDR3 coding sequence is TGTGCCAGCAGTCCCGGGAGCAATCAGCCCCAGCATTTT.

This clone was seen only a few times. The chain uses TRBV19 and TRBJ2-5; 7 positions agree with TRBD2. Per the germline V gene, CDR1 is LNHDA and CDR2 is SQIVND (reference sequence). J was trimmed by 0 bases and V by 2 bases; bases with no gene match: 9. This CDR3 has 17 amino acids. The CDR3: CASSIRRSGDDQETQYF. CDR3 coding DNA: TGTGCCAGTAGTATAAGGAGAAGCGGGGACGACCAAGAGACCCAGTACTTC.

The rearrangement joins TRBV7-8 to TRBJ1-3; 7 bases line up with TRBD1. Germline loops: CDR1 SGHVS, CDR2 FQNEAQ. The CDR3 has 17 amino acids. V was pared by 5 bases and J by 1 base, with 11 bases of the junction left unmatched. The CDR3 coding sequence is TGTGCCAGCAGCCTACAACCGGGACAGACATCTGGAAACACCATATATTTT. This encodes CASSLQPGQTSGNTIYF.

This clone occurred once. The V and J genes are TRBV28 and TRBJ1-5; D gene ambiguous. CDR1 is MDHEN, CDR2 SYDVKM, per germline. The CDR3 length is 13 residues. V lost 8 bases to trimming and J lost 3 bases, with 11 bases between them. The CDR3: CASVVGYNQPQHF. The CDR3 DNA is TGTGCCAGCGTGGTGGGTTACAATCAGCCCCAGCATTTT. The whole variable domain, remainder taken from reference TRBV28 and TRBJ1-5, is DVKVTQSSRYLVKRTGEKVFLECVQDMDHENMFWYRQDPGLGLRLIYFSYDVKMKEKGDIPEGYSVSREKKERFSLILESASTNQTSMYLCASVVGYNQPQHFGDGTRLSIL.

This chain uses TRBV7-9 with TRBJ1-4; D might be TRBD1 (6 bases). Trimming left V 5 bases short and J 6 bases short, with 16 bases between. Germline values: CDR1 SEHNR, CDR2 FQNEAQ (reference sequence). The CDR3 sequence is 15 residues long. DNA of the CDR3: TGTGCCAGCAGCCTGGCCGGGACACTCCATGAAAAACTGTTTTTT. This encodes CASSLAGTLHEKLFF.

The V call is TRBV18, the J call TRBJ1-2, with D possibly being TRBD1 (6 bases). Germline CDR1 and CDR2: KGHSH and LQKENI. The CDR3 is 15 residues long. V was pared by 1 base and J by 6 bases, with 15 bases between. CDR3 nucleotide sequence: TGTGCCAGCTCACCACTTCAACAGGGCGTGGATGGCTACACCTTC. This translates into CASSPLQQGVDGYTF. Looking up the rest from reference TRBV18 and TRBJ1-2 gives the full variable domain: NAGVMQNPRHLVRRRGQEARLRCSPMKGHSHVYWYRQLPEEGLKFMVYLQKENIIDESGMPKERFSAEFPKEGPSILRIQQVVRGDSAAYFCASSPLQQGVDGYTFGSGTRLTVV.

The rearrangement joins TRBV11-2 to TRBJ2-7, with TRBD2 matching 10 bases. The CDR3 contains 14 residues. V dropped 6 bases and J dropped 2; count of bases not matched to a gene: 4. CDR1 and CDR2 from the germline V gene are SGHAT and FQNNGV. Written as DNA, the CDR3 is TGTGCCAGCAGGAAGCTAGCGGGGGCCTACGAGCAGTACTTC. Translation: CASRKLAGAYEQYF.